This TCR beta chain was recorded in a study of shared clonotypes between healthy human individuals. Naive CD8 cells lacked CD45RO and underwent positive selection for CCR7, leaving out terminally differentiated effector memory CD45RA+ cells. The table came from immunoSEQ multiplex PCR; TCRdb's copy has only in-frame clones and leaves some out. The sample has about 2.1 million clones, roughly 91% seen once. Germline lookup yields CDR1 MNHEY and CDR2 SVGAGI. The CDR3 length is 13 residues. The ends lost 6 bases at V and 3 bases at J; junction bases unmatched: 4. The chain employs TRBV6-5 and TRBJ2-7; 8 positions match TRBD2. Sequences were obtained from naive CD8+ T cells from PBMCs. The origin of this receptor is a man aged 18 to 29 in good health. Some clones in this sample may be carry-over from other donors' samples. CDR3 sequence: CASRQSGSYEQYF. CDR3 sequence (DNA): TGTGCCAGCAGACAAAGCGGGAGCTACGAGCAGTACTTC.